This TCR beta chain was obtained from a study of blood T cell repertoires in COVID-19. V lost 2 bases and J 8 bases, leaving 9 bases between the germline ends. The CDR3 spans 13 residues. Germline V CDR1 and CDR2: SEHNR, FQNEAQ (reference sequence). As processed by the authors: Reference gene primer amplification gave nucleated cell count estimates. Only in-frame clones appear in the TCRdb table, and some are missing; sequencing was by immunoSEQ multiplex PCR. Clonal size and the V and J genes are those of that table, whereas D and trimming came from the DNA. The repertoire includes some 140,000 clones, around 84% of them detected once, and roughly 1.7% sits in the top ten.

V is TRBV7-9 and J is TRBJ1-4; D may be TRBD1 (6 bases). This sequence was found in a man older than 75 with acute or convalescent COVID-19. Sequencing used peripheral blood. The CDR3 DNA reads TGTGCCAGCAGCTTAAGGGGGAACGAAAAACTGTTTTTT. It codes for CASSLRGNEKLFF.